This TCR beta chain was retrieved from a study of cytomegalovirus exposure and HLA in healthy donors. CDR1 and CDR2 from the germline V gene are MGHDK and SYGVNS. The CDR3 runs 14 residues. V lost 6 bases to trimming and J lost 1 base, with 7 bases between them. Profiling relied on immunoSEQ multiplex PCR, and the TCRdb table lists in-frame clones only, not all of them. The sample holds approximately 62,000 clones, 92% seen once. The chain has TRBV25-1 and TRBJ2-6; D possibly corresponds to TRBD2 (5 bases). Sequenced: PBMCs. This receptor was taken from a young woman in good health and CMV-seronegative. As DNA, the CDR3 is TGTGCCAGCAGCCGGGGTTCTGGGGCCAACGTCCTGACTTTC. Protein product: CASSRGSGANVLTF.